This record looks at one T cell receptor beta chain sequence and its context. This record belongs to a study of blood T cell repertoires in COVID-19. Germline CDR1 and CDR2: SGDLS and YYNGEE. CDR3 length equals 14 residues. Trimming shortened V by 0 bases and J by 3 bases, and 7 bases separated the two germline ends. Participants' own reports of clinical history determined their cohort assignment. In the authors' workflow: It was from reference gene primer amplification that nucleated cell counts were estimated. Generated by immunoSEQ multiplex PCR, the TCRdb table keeps only in-frame clones and is missing some. V, J and clone size reflect that table, while D and trimming were determined from the DNA. The sample consists of some 200,000 clones, roughly 80% of them appearing once.

The specimen was PBMCs or T cells enriched from blood (not recorded which). The chain uses TRBV9 and TRBJ1-5; D uncertain. This TCR was recovered from a man aged 35-49 years who had recovered from COVID-19. The DNA of the CDR3 is TGTGCCAGCAGCGTAGGCCAGTACAATCAGCCCCAGCATTTT. Its translation: CASSVGQYNQPQHF.